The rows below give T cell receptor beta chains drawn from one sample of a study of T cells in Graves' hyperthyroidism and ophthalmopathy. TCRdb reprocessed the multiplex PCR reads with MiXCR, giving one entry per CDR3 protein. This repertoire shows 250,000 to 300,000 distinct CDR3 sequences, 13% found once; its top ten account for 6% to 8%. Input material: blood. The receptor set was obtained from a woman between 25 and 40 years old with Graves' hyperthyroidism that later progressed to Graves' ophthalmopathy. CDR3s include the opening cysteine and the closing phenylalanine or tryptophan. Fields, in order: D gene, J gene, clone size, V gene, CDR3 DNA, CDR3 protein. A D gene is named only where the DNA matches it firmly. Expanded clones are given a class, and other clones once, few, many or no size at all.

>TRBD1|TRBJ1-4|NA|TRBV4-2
TGTGCCAGCAGCCAAGAGGACAGGGGACGGGAAAAACTGTTTTTT
CASSQEDRGREKLFF
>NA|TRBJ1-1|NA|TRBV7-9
TGTGCCAGCGGCTTAGATGGGACGGAGCTTGAAGCTTTCTTT
CASGLDGTELEAFF
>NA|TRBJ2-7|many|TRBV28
TGTGCCAGCAGCCCCGGGACGTTCGCCGGGTCCTACGAGCAGTACTTC
CASSPGTFAGSYEQYF
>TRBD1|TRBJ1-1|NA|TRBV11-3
TGTGCCAGCAGCCCCGGGACAGGGGTTAACACTGAAGCTTTCTTT
CASSPGTGVNTEAFF
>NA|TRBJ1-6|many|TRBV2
TGTGCCAGCGGTCCGGGAAGCCCTAATTCACCCCTCCACTTT
CASGPGSPNSPLHF
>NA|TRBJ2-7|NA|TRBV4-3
TGCGCCAGCAGCCAGCTGTTGGGGAGCTCCTACGAGCAGTACTTC
CASSQLLGSSYEQYF
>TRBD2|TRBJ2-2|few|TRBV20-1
TGCAGTGCCCAGCGGGAGAGTGGGGAGCTGTTTTTT
CSAQRESGELFF
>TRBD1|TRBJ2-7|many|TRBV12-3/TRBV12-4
TGTGCCAGCAGAACAGGGGGATCCCCCTACGAGCAGTACTTC
CASRTGGSPYEQYF
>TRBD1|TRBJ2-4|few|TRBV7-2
TGTGCCAGCAGCTTAGACAGGGGGCGCGACATTCAGTACTTC
CASSLDRGRDIQYF
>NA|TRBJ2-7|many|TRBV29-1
TGCAGCGTTCAGTACAGGTACTCCTACGAGCAGTACTTC
CSVQYRYSYEQYF
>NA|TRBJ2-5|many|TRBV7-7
TGTGCTAGCAGCTTAGCGGCTCAGGGTAAAGAGACCCAGTACTTC
CASSLAAQGKETQYF